This TCR beta chain was obtained from a study of human T cells and chemical hapten exposure. Study as a whole: Weekly diphenylcyclopropenone doses were given to patients' scalps across the approximately 26-week study.

TCRdb reprocessed the RACE reads with MiXCR, giving one entry per CDR3 protein. The table records 300,000 to 450,000 distinct CDR3 sequences, around 5.5% of them present only once. Noted time point: pre-sensitization, week 0. Sample treatment: therapeutic diphenylcyclopropenone sensitization with weekly scalp DPC. This clonotype has at least ten counts. The source of this sequence is a woman younger than 35 with alopecia areata. Some clones in this sample may be carry-over from other donors' samples. The sample here was whole blood, taken in connection with sensitization to the hapten diphenylcyclopropenone (DPC).

The CDR3 protein is CASSPLGGSGNTIYF. CDR3 bases: TGTGCCAGCAGCCCACTTGGCGGCTCTGGAAACACCATATATTTT. The genes are TRBV7-2 and TRBJ1-3; D gene uncertain. Germline assignment: CDR1 SGHTA and CDR2 FQGNSA. CDR3 length equals 15 residues. V was clipped by 5 bases and J by 0 bases, with 11 bases between them.